This passage covers 28 T cell receptor beta chains from one sample sequenced in a study of blood T cells in healthy people across ages. For the second PCR, which ran for 7 to 11 cycles, a sample-barcoded 5' primer and a J-beta primer mix were used. TCRdb re-analysed the 5' RACE reads in MiXCR, keeping a single row per CDR3 protein. Here the sample spans some 1.5 million distinct CDR3 sequences, 28% being singletons. The source material was blood. The receptor source for this set is a woman in her thirties in good health.

The chain employs TRBV3-1 and TRBJ2-5; 10 bases agree with TRBD2. Germline V gene lookup returns CDR1 LGHDT and CDR2 YNNKEL (reference sequence). There are 16 residues in the CDR3. Trimming cost V 1 base and J 11 bases; bases outside gene matches: 13. The CDR3 DNA is TGTGCCAGCAGCCAAGGTCCCCCGAGGCTAGCGGGGGAGCAGTACTTC. Translating gives CASSQGPPRLAGEQYF.

The CDR3 DNA reads as TGCAGTGCTAGAGAGTCTTTGGGCAATCAGCCCCAGCATTTT. Protein sequence: CSARESLGNQPQHF. V usage is TRBV20-1 and J usage is TRBJ1-5, with no clear D. Trimming stripped 0 bases from V and 2 bases from J, with 8 bases between. Germline V lookup: CDR1 DFQATT, CDR2 SNEGSKA (reference sequence). The CDR3 runs 14 residues.

V is TRBV11-2 and J is TRBJ2-3; D is uncertain. This CDR3 is 13 amino acids long. The V gene's germline CDR1 is SGHAT and CDR2 FQNNGV. V was clipped by 2 bases and J by 5 bases, with 8 bases between them. CDR3 residues: CASSLRSVDTQYF. In nucleotides, the CDR3 is TGTGCCAGCAGCTTACGGAGCGTAGATACGCAGTATTTT. The full variable domain, its missing parts supplied by reference TRBV11-2 and TRBJ2-3, is EAGVAQSPRYKIIEKRQSVAFWCNPISGHATLYWYQQILGQGPKLLIQFQNNGVVDDSQLPKDRFSAERLKGVDSTLKIQPAKLEDSAVYLCASSLRSVDTQYFGPGTRLTVL.

A few counts support this clonotype. The chain is built from TRBV28 and TRBJ1-6; D is unclear. The CDR3 sequence is 13 residues long. Trimming removed 10 bases from V and 7 bases from J, with 14 bases in between. Per the germline V gene, CDR1 is MDHEN and CDR2 is SYDVKM. In DNA, the CDR3 is TGTGCCACCGTCGGAGGAGGGAATTCACCCCTCCACTTT. Translating it yields CATVGGGNSPLHF.

The rearrangement joins TRBV4-1 to TRBJ2-1, with 7 bases identical to TRBD1. This CDR3 is 16 amino acids long. V was pared by 6 bases and J by 9 bases, with 17 bases of the junction left unmatched. Germline V gives CDR1 MGHRA, CDR2 YSYEKL. The CDR3 sequence is CASSKGVQGHQGEQFF. The CDR3 region has the DNA TGCGCCAGCAGTAAAGGGGTACAGGGGCATCAGGGTGAGCAGTTCTTC.

This clonotype has more than one count but fewer than ten. V is TRBV7-2 and J is TRBJ1-1; D gene unclear. The V gene's germline CDR1 is SGHTA and CDR2 FQGNSA. This CDR3 spans 14 amino acids. Trimming removed 5 bases at V and 0 bases at J, with 10 bases between. Written as DNA, the CDR3 is TGTGCCAGCAGCCCCCTCCTTGTGAACACTGAAGCTTTCTTT. It translates to CASSPLLVNTEAFF.

This clonotype was recorded many times. This sequence joins TRBV12-3 or TRBV12-4 and TRBJ2-5, with D possibly TRBD2 on 6 matching bases. This CDR3 has 13 residues. Trimming removed 4 bases at V and 5 bases at J, with 11 bases between. Here the CDR3 DNA reads TGTGCCAGCAGTTCACTAGGGAGGGAGACCCAGTACTTC. This codes for CASSSLGRETQYF.

The table lists this clonotype with many counts. V is TRBV4-1 and J is TRBJ2-7; D remains unclear. Germline-derived CDR1 and CDR2 are MGHRA and YSYEKL. This CDR3 is 11 amino acids long. V lost 3 bases to trimming and J lost 6 bases, with 6 bases between them. CDR3 DNA sequence: TGCGCCAGCAGCCATACAAGCGAGCAGTACTTC. Protein sequence: CASSHTSEQYF.

Worth noting for this clonotype: This is likely an artifact of a read error, given a far larger clone one base away. The genes are TRBV6-1 and TRBJ2-7; 12 nucleotides agree with TRBD1. This CDR3 spans 14 amino acids. Germline CDR1 reads MNHNS; CDR2 reads SASEGT. The CDR3 DNA follows: TGTGCCAGCAGCCGGGGACAGGGGGCATACGAGCGGTACTTC. Translation gives CASSRGQGAYERYF.

About this clonotype: This clone may be a read error of a much larger clone one base away. The rearrangement uses TRBV10-2 and TRBJ2-5; weak D call: TRBD2 (5 bases). The J call is in doubt because the DNA end fits TRBJ2-7 better. Germline CDR1 reads WSHSY; CDR2 reads SAAADI. The CDR3 runs to 13 residues. The CDR3 DNA sequence: TGCGCCAGCAGGGAACTAGGACGATACGAGCAGTACTTC. This encodes CASRELGRYEQYF.

V usage is TRBV7-2 and J usage is TRBJ2-1; TRBD2 matches 13 bases. The CDR3 contains 17 residues. Germline CDR1 SGHTA, CDR2 FQGNSA. V lost 2 bases, J lost 8 bases, and 9 bases stayed unmatched. CDR3 in amino acids: CASSLSGTSGGAHEQFF. As DNA, the CDR3 is TGTGCCAGCAGCTTATCTGGAACTAGCGGGGGGGCCCATGAGCAGTTCTTC.

The V gene is TRBV12-3 or TRBV12-4, the J gene TRBJ2-7; D not certain. This CDR3 region has 16 residues. Trimming took off 4 bases at V and 0 bases at J, with 16 bases between the two ends. The CDR3 nucleotides read TGTGCCAGCAGTTACGGACCTGGCTCCAGCTCCTACGAGCAGTACTTC. The encoded protein is CASSYGPGSSSYEQYF.

J is TRBJ1-5 and V is TRBV5-1, with 7 bases that match TRBD1. V lost 8 bases to trimming and J lost 0 bases; unmatched junction nucleotides: 11. The CDR3 is made up of 16 amino acids. Germline CDR1 reads SGHRS; CDR2 reads YFSETQ. CDR3 in amino acids: CASTGAGAHSNQPQHF. The CDR3, as DNA: TGCGCCAGTACAGGGGCAGGGGCGCATAGCAATCAGCCCCAGCATTTT.

This clonotype was found many times. V is TRBV20-1 and J is TRBJ2-1; TRBD2 matches at 8 bases. Germline CDR1 DFQATT, CDR2 SNEGSKA (reference sequence). V dropped 5 bases and J dropped 2; count of bases not matched to a gene: 8. The CDR3 consists of 15 residues. This CDR3 is CSADSGERTYNEQFF. The CDR3, as DNA: TGCAGTGCTGATAGCGGGGAACGAACCTACAATGAGCAGTTCTTC.

This clonotype turned up a few times. Possible read error: a much larger clone is one base away. The rearrangement uses TRBV20-1 and TRBJ2-7, with 7 bases identical to TRBD1. The germline V gene has CDR1 DFQATT and CDR2 SNEGSKA (reference sequence). This CDR3 comprises 12 residues. Unmatched junction bases numbered 10, after V lost 7 bases and J lost 7 bases. The CDR3 is CSVRQGRGEQYF. The CDR3 DNA reads as TGCAGTGTCCGACAGGGTCGAGGAGAGCAGTACTTC.

This clonotype was seen only once. The chain employs TRBV7-9 and TRBJ1-6, with D possibly TRBD1 on 6 matching bases. CDR3 length: 13 residues. Germline values: CDR1 SEHNR, CDR2 FQNEAQ (reference sequence). Deletions cut 7 bases from V and 7 bases from J, with 11 bases between. In DNA form, the CDR3 reads TGTGCCAGCAACAAGGGGGTAAATTCACCCCTCCACTTT. It specifies CASNKGVNSPLHF. Looking up the rest from reference TRBV7-9 and TRBJ1-6 gives the full variable domain: DTGVSQNPRHKITKRGQNVTFRCDPISEHNRLYWYRQTLGQGPEFLTYFQNEAQLEKSRLLSDRFSAERPKGSFSTLEIQRTEQGDSAMYLCASNKGVNSPLHFGNGTRLTVT.

V and J are TRBV20-1 and TRBJ2-4; 10 bases are a match to TRBD2. The J call may be wrong; the DNA end is better matched by TRBJ2-7. This CDR3 has 14 residues. Germline V lookup: CDR1 DFQATT, CDR2 SNEGSKA (reference sequence). DNA for the CDR3: TGCAGTGCTAGACTAGCGGGAGCCAAGTACGAGCAGTACTTC. Translation gives CSARLAGAKYEQYF.

This clonotype was found a few times. The V gene is TRBV5-5, the J gene TRBJ2-1; no firm D call. V was pared by 2 bases and J by 8 bases, with 11 bases between. CDR3 size: 13 residues. Per germline, CDR1 SGHKS and CDR2 YYEKEE (reference sequence). CDR3 amino acids: CASSLWDGDEQFF. The CDR3 DNA reads as TGTGCCAGCAGCTTATGGGATGGGGATGAGCAGTTCTTC.

The V and J genes are TRBV2 and TRBJ2-2; the D is unclear. The germline V and J ends were trimmed by 3 bases and 3 bases, with 11 bases remaining between them. Germline V gene sequence: CDR1 SNHLY, CDR2 FYNNEI. The CDR3 spans 15 residues. The CDR3 spells CASSDGPADTGELFF. The CDR3 coding sequence is TGTGCCAGCAGTGATGGTCCGGCGGACACCGGGGAGCTGTTTTTT.

V and J are TRBV28 and TRBJ1-1; D unclear. The CDR3 is 11 residues long. Trimming stripped 5 bases from V and 6 bases from J, with 7 bases between. Per germline, CDR1 MDHEN and CDR2 SYDVKM. For the CDR3, the DNA is TGTGCCAGCAGTACCCTGGCTGAAGCTTTCTTT. Translation: CASSTLAEAFF.

This chain uses TRBV7-2 with TRBJ2-3, with D perhaps matching TRBD1 (6 bases). V was clipped by 1 base and J by 2 bases, with 13 bases between them. Looked up from germline, CDR1 is SGHTA and CDR2 is FQGNSA. The CDR3 loop spans 16 amino acids. The CDR3 nucleotides are TGTGCCAGCAGCTTAGGCCCCCTGGGGGCCACAGATACGCAGTATTTT. Protein: CASSLGPLGATDTQYF.

Worth noting for this clonotype: A single base separates this from a much larger clone, so it may be a read error. The chain couples TRBV28 to TRBJ2-4; D remains unclear. The germline V gene encodes CDR1 MDHEN and CDR2 SYDVKM. The CDR3 contains 14 residues. CDR3 coding DNA: TGTGCCAGCAGTTTAGGGATGGCCAAAAACAGTCAGTACTTC. It yields the protein CASSLGMAKNSQYF.

This clonotype showed up just a few times. J is TRBJ2-4 and V is TRBV7-9; D uncertain. The CDR3 has 17 residues. Germline V CDR1 and CDR2: SEHNR, FQNEAQ (reference sequence). Between the trimmed V and J ends, which lost 4 bases and 0 bases, there was a span of 16 bases. CDR3 loop: CASSYWSSEIAKNIQYF. In DNA, the CDR3 is TGTGCCAGCAGCTACTGGTCATCCGAGATAGCCAAAAACATTCAGTACTTC.

This clonotype appeared once. This sequence joins TRBV9 and TRBJ2-5, with a weak D call TRBD2 (6 bases). The J call may be wrong; the DNA end is better matched by TRBJ2-7. Germline-derived CDR1 and CDR2 are SGDLS and YYNGEE. The CDR3 sequence is 18 residues long. Here the CDR3 DNA reads TGTGCCAGCAGCGTAGGTCCCTTAACTAGCAGGAGTCAAAACGAGCAGTACTTC. Translation gives CASSVGPLTSRSQNEQYF.

The CDR3 loop is CATSVRTASSYEQFF. CDR3 DNA: TGTGCCACCAGCGTCCGGACGGCCTCCTCCTATGAGCAGTTCTTC. This rearrangement joins TRBV15 to TRBJ2-1, with D unresolved. Germline CDR1 LNHNV, CDR2 YYDKDF (reference sequence). The V and J ends lost 5 bases and 8 bases respectively, with 19 bases between them. The CDR3 sequence is 15 residues long.

This clonotype was recorded a few times. The V and J genes are TRBV20-1 and TRBJ2-1, with TRBD2 matching over 14 bases. The V gene end was trimmed by 5 bases and the J gene end by 5 bases; junction bases not matched to a gene: 11. This CDR3 spans 17 amino acids. Germline V CDR1 and CDR2: DFQATT, SNEGSKA (reference sequence). In DNA form, the CDR3 reads TGCAGTGCTTTTGGGACTAGCGGGAGCATAGGGGACAATGAGCAGTTCTTC. It codes for CSAFGTSGSIGDNEQFF.

As to this clonotype: A single base separates this from a much larger clone, so it may be a read error. The rearrangement uses TRBV11-2 and TRBJ2-7; D ambiguous. Trimming pared 5 bases from V and 2 bases from J, leaving 10 bases between. This CDR3 has 13 amino acids. Germline CDR1 reads SGHAT; CDR2 reads FQNNGV. The DNA of the CDR3 is TGTGCCAGCAGCCCACGACACCCCTACGAGCAGTACTTC. Protein product: CASSPRHPYEQYF.

This clonotype was found a few times. The V and J genes are TRBV20-1 and TRBJ2-5, with 9 nucleotides matching TRBD2. Looked up from germline, CDR1 is DFQATT and CDR2 is SNEGSKA (reference sequence). V was pared by 3 bases and J by 0 bases, with 8 bases of the junction left unmatched. This CDR3 has 16 amino acids. The CDR3 nucleotides are TGCAGTGCTAGCCTAGCGGGAAGGCGGTACCAAGAGACCCAGTACTTC. It encodes CSASLAGRRYQETQYF.